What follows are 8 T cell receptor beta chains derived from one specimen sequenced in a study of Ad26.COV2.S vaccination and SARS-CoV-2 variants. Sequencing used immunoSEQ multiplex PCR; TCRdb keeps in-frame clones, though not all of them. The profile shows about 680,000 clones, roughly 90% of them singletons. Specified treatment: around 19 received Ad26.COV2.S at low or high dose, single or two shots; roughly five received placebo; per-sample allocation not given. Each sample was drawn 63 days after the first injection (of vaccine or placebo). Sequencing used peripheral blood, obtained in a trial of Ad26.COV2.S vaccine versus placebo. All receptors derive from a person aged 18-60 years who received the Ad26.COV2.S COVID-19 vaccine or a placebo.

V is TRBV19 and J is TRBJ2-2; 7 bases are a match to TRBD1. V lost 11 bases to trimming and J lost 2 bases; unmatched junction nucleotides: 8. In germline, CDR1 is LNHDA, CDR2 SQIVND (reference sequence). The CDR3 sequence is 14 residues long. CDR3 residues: CAGSTGSNTGELFF. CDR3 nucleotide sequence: TGTGCCGGTTCGACAGGGAGTAACACCGGGGAGCTGTTTTTT. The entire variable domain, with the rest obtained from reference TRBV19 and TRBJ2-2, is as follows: DGGITQSPKYLFRKEGQNVTLSCEQNLNHDAMYWYRQDPGQGLRLIYYSQIVNDFQKGDIAEGYSVSREKKESFPLTVTSAQKNPTAFYLCAGSTGSNTGELFFGEGSRLTVL.

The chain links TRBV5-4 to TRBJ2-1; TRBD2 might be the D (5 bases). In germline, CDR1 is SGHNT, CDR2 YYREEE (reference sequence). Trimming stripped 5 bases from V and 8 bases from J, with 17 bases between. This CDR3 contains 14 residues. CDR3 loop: CASSPDPGSDEQFF. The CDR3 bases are TGTGCCAGCAGTCCAGACCCGGGGAGCGATGAGCAGTTCTTC.

The CDR3 DNA reads TGTGCCAGCAGTTCTTTAGGGGTGAACACTGAAGCTTTCTTT. It codes for CASSSLGVNTEAFF. The J gene is TRBJ1-1, the V gene TRBV6-5; D might be TRBD1 (5 bases). The V and J ends lost 4 bases and 0 bases respectively, with 9 bases between them. Germline CDR1 reads MNHEY; CDR2 reads SVGAGI. The CDR3 is 14 residues long.

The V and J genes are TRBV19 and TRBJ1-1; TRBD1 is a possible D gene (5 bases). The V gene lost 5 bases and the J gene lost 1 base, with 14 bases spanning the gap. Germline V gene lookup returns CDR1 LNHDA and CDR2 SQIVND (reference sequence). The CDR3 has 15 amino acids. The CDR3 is CASSPRAGPNTEAFF. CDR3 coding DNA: TGTGCCAGTAGTCCCAGGGCAGGACCGAACACTGAAGCTTTCTTT. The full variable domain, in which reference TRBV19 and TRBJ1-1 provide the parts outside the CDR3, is DGGITQSPKYLFRKEGQNVTLSCEQNLNHDAMYWYRQDPGQGLRLIYYSQIVNDFQKGDIAEGYSVSREKKESFPLTVTSAQKNPTAFYLCASSPRAGPNTEAFFGQGTRLTVV.

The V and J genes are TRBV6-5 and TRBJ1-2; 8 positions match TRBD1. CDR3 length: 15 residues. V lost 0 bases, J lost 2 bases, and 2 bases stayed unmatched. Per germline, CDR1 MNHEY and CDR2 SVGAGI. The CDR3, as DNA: TGTGCCAGCAGTTACTCCCAGGGGGCGAACTATGGCTACACCTTC. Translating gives CASSYSQGANYGYTF.

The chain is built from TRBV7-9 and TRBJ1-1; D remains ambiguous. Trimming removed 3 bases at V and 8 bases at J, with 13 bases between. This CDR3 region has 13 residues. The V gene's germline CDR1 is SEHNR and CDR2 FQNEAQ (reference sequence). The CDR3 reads CASSFLGVEEAFF. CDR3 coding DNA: TGTGCCAGCAGCTTTTTGGGAGTGGAAGAAGCTTTCTTT.

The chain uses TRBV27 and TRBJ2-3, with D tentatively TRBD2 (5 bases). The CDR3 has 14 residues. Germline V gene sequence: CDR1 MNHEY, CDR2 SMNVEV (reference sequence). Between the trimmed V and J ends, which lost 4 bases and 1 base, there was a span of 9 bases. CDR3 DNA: TGTGCCAGCAGTTCCCTCGGGGGCACAGATACGCAGTATTTT. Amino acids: CASSSLGGTDTQYF.

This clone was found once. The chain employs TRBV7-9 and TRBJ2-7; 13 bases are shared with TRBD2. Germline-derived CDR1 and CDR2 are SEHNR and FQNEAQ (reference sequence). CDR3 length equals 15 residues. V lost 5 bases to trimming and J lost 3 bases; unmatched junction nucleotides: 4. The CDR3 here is CASSVLAGGFYEQYF. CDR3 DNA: TGTGCCAGCAGCGTACTAGCGGGGGGGTTCTACGAGCAGTACTTC.